This entry lists 21 T cell receptor beta chains sequenced from one sample in a study of blood T cell repertoires in COVID-19. Clones were read by immunoSEQ multiplex PCR, and TCRdb kept only the in-frame ones, dropping some. The table includes about 93,000 clones, roughly 90% detected once. The sample was peripheral blood. The receptors derive from a human donor with active COVID-19. The donor label of this sample is uncertain.

This chain uses TRBV6-2 or TRBV6-3 with TRBJ2-3; unclear D gene. Germline V lookup: CDR1 MNHEY, CDR2 SVGEGT. The CDR3 is 11 amino acids. Trimming pared 5 bases from V and 5 bases from J, leaving 5 bases between. The CDR3 loop is CASSKRDTQYF. The DNA of the CDR3 is TGTGCCAGCAGTAAGAGAGATACGCAGTATTTT.

The J gene is TRBJ1-3, the V gene TRBV29-1; D unresolved. V gave up 7 bases and J gave up 2 bases, with 12 bases separating them. Germline CDR1 and CDR2: SQVTM and ANQGSEA. The CDR3 sequence is 13 residues long. CDR3 in amino acids: CSAEGGTGNTIYF. Written as DNA, the CDR3 is TGCAGCGCCGAGGGAGGAACTGGAAACACCATATATTTT.

CDR3 in DNA: TGTGCCAGCAATCTACTAAGGAACTACGAGCAGTACTTC. Protein product: CASNLLRNYEQYF. This chain uses TRBV2 with TRBJ2-7; the D is unclear. This CDR3 is built from 13 residues. V was cut by 7 bases and J by 3 bases, with 13 bases left in between. Germline CDR1 and CDR2: SNHLY and FYNNEI.

The chain links TRBV7-2 to TRBJ1-6; TRBD1 aligns across 7 bases. The V gene's germline CDR1 is SGHTA and CDR2 FQGNSA. V lost 4 bases and J lost 9; bases outside the gene matches: 12. The CDR3 totals 16 residues. CDR3 residues: CASSSGIEGAFSPLHF. The CDR3 DNA is TGTGCCAGCAGCTCCGGGATCGAGGGGGCATTTTCACCCCTCCACTTT.

The CDR3 region has the DNA TGTGCCATCAGTGAGAGGGGGTTCACAGATACGCAGTATTTT. This gives the protein CAISERGFTDTQYF. V is TRBV10-3 and J is TRBJ2-3, with a tentative D call TRBD1 (6 bases). With 2 bases removed from V and 2 bases from J, the gap between germline ends came to 8 bases. From germline, CDR1 is ENHRY and CDR2 SYGVKD. The CDR3 runs 14 residues.

V and J are TRBV4-3 and TRBJ2-3; 7 nucleotides line up with TRBD2. The CDR3 spans 17 residues. The germline V gene has CDR1 LGHNA and CDR2 YSLEER. V trimming: 1 base; J trimming: 5 bases; junction bases outside the gene matches: 12. CDR3 nucleotide sequence: TGCGCCAGCAGCCAAGGAGGGCTAGCGGTGGTGCGAGATACGCAGTATTTT. Its translation is CASSQGGLAVVRDTQYF.

This CDR3 reads CASSEGGLEQYF. CDR3 DNA sequence: TGCGCCAGCAGTGAAGGAGGGTTGGAGCAGTACTTC. The rearrangement uses TRBV10-2 and TRBJ2-7; D might be TRBD2 (6 bases). The CDR3 sequence is 12 residues long. The germline V gene has CDR1 WSHSY and CDR2 SAAADI. The V end was cut by 3 bases, the J end by 7 bases, with 10 bases between.

With regard to this clone: One end of the junction varies from germline; a read error may be responsible. V usage is TRBV6-2 or TRBV6-3 and J usage is TRBJ1-2; D is unresolved. The CDR3 sequence is 13 residues long. Looked up from germline, CDR1 is MNHEY and CDR2 is SVGEGT. In nucleotides, the CDR3 is TGTGCCAGCAGTTTGGTCGGAGTCTATAGCTACACCTTC. This encodes CASSLVGVYSYTF.

This chain joins TRBV5-1 and TRBJ1-1; tentative D call: TRBD1 (5 bases). V gave up 4 bases and J gave up 2 bases, with 12 bases separating them. Germline values: CDR1 SGHRS, CDR2 YFSETQ. CDR3 size: 14 residues. The CDR3 bases are TGCGCCAGCAGCAAGGGGATGGGAAACACTGAAGCTTTCTTT. This sequence encodes CASSKGMGNTEAFF.

The V call is TRBV7-9, the J call TRBJ2-1; D call uncertain. The CDR3 is 14 amino acids. V shed 0 bases and J shed 6 bases, with 9 bases lying between them. Germline CDR1 and CDR2: SEHNR and FQNEAQ (reference sequence). CDR3 bases: TGTGCCAGCAGCTTAGCCTCACTTCCCAATGAGCAGTTCTTC. Translation gives CASSLASLPNEQFF.

The chain is built from TRBV10-3 and TRBJ1-4; 8 bases are a match to TRBD1. Looked up from germline, CDR1 is ENHRY and CDR2 is SYGVKD. Losses at the gene ends were 6 bases for V and 5 bases for J; bases not matched to a gene: 5. This CDR3 region has 14 residues. The CDR3 reads CAISTGQANEKLFF. CDR3 coding DNA: TGTGCCATCAGCACGGGACAGGCAAATGAAAAACTGTTTTTT.

The chain couples TRBV29-1 to TRBJ2-7; no clear D. The germline V gene has CDR1 SQVTM and CDR2 ANQGSEA. The CDR3 is 12 amino acids. V was clipped by 3 bases and J by 3 bases, with 9 bases between them. DNA for the CDR3: TGCAGCGTTGATTCGGGTAACTACGAGCAGTACTTC. This encodes CSVDSGNYEQYF.

The chain employs TRBV4-1 and TRBJ2-2; D gene ambiguous. Trimming cost V 0 bases and J 1 base, with 6 bases left between them. Germline loops: CDR1 MGHRA, CDR2 YSYEKL. The CDR3 totals 15 residues. The CDR3 protein is CASSQEVQNTGELFF. The CDR3 coding sequence is TGCGCCAGCAGCCAAGAGGTACAGAACACCGGGGAGCTGTTTTTT.

The chain is built from TRBV7-8 and TRBJ1-1; 8 positions agree with TRBD1. Germline loops: CDR1 SGHVS, CDR2 FQNEAQ. The CDR3 runs 15 residues. The ends lost 5 bases at V and 1 base at J; junction bases unmatched: 6. Here the CDR3 DNA reads TGTGCCAGCAGCCCTCGGACAGGGCCGAACACTGAAGCTTTCTTT. Translating gives CASSPRTGPNTEAFF.

The J gene is TRBJ1-2, the V gene TRBV5-6, with 10 nucleotides matching TRBD1. The trim removed 5 bases at V and 4 bases at J, leaving 11 bases unmatched. Germline CDR1 is SGHDT and CDR2 is YYEEEE. This CDR3 has 16 residues. The CDR3 bases are TGTGCCAGCAGGTCGCCGGGACAGGGGAAATTCTATGGCTACACCTTC. Encoded protein: CASRSPGQGKFYGYTF. The full variable domain, in which reference TRBV5-6 and TRBJ1-2 provide the parts outside the CDR3, is DAGVTQSPTHLIKTRGQQVTLRCSPKSGHDTVSWYQQALGQGPQFIFQYYEEEERQRGNFPDRFSGHQFPNYSSELNVNALLLGDSALYLCASRSPGQGKFYGYTFGSGTRLTVV.

The count of this clone is one. The chain employs TRBV28 and TRBJ1-2; 8 bases are a match to TRBD1. The CDR3 extends over 18 amino acids. Trimming cost V 5 bases and J 0 bases; bases outside gene matches: 14. Germline V CDR1 and CDR2: MDHEN, SYDVKM. DNA of the CDR3: TGTGCCAGCAGTCCAGGGGGCCCAGGGGACCAAACTAACTATGGCTACACCTTC. Protein: CASSPGGPGDQTNYGYTF.

The chain is built from TRBV7-9 and TRBJ2-3, with TRBD2 matching 7 bases. CDR1 is SEHNR, CDR2 FQNEAQ, per germline (reference sequence). With 1 base clipped from V and 3 bases from J, the junction kept 4 bases outside the gene matches. The CDR3 spans 15 residues. The CDR3 nucleotides read TGTGCCAGCAGCTTAGACTCCGGGAGGACAGATACGCAGTATTTT. Its protein product is CASSLDSGRTDTQYF.

This chain connects TRBV28 to TRBJ2-1, with 7 bases aligning to TRBD1. Looked up from germline, CDR1 is MDHEN and CDR2 is SYDVKM. CDR3 length equals 15 residues. V lost 5 bases and J lost 4; bases outside the gene matches: 8. The CDR3 protein is CASSVDRVNYNEQFF. Written as DNA, the CDR3 is TGTGCCAGCAGTGTTGACAGGGTTAATTACAATGAGCAGTTCTTC.

V is TRBV5-4 and J is TRBJ2-1; TRBD2 agrees at 12 bases. Germline V gene lookup returns CDR1 SGHNT and CDR2 YYREEE (reference sequence). V shed 4 bases, J shed 5 bases, and the junction held 13 bases outside the gene matches. The CDR3 loop spans 18 amino acids. The CDR3 spells CASSRRGTSGQKNNEQFF. As DNA, the CDR3 is TGTGCCAGCAGCCGGCGAGGGACTAGCGGGCAGAAGAACAATGAGCAGTTCTTC.

The genes are TRBV6-6 and TRBJ1-5, with 7 bases that match TRBD1. With V trimmed by 8 bases and J by 6 bases, 7 bases remained unmatched. This CDR3 is 13 amino acids long. Germline CDR1 reads MNHNY; CDR2 reads SVGAGI (reference sequence). CDR3 bases: TGTGCCAGCGTCCAGGGGGTTGCTCAGCCCCAGCATTTT. It is translated as CASVQGVAQPQHF.

This chain links TRBV5-4 with TRBJ1-6; D ambiguous. This CDR3 is built from 14 residues. Germline values: CDR1 SGHNT, CDR2 YYREEE (reference sequence). V lost 0 bases and J 5 bases, leaving 6 bases between the germline ends. CDR3 sequence (DNA): TGTGCCAGCAGCTTGGATCCTCATAATTCACCCCTCCACTTT. This codes for CASSLDPHNSPLHF.